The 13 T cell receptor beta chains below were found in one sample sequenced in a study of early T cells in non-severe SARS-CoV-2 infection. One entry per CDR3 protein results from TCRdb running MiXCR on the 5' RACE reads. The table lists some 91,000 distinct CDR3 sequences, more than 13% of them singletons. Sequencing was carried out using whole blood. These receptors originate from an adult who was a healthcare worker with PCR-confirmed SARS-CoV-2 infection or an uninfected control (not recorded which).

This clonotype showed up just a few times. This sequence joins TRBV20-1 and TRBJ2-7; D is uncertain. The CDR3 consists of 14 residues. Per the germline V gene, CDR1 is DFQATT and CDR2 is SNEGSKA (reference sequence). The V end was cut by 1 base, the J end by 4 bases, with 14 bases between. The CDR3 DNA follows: TGCAGTGCTAGAGGCGCCGTTAGCCCATACGAGCAGTACTTC. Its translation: CSARGAVSPYEQYF.

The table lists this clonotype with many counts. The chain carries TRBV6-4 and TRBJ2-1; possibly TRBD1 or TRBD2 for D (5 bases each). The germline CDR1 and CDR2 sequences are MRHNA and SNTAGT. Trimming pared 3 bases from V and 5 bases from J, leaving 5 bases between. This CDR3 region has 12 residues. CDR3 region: CASSEGHNEQFF. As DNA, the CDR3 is TGTGCCAGCAGTGAGGGACACAATGAGCAGTTCTTC.

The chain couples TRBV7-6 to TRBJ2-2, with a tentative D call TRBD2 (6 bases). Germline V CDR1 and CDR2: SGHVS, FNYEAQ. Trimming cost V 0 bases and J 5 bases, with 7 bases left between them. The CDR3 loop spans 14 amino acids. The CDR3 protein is CASSLARGTGELFF. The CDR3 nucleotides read TGTGCCAGCAGCTTAGCCCGGGGGACCGGGGAGCTGTTTTTT.

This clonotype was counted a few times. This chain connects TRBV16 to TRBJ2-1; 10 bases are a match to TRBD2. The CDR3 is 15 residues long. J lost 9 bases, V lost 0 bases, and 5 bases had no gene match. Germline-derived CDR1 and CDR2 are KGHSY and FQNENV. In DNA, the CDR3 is TGTGCCAGCAGCCAATCCCTAGCGGGAGTTAGTGAGCAGTTCTTC. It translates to CASSQSLAGVSEQFF.

CDR3 in amino acids: CASSRTDTEAFF. CDR3 coding DNA: TGTGCCAGCAGTAGGACGGACACTGAAGCTTTCTTT. V usage is TRBV27 and J usage is TRBJ1-1; D not resolved. V lost 5 bases to trimming and J lost 3 bases, with 7 bases between them. Germline V CDR1 and CDR2: MNHEY, SMNVEV (reference sequence). CDR3 size: 12 residues.

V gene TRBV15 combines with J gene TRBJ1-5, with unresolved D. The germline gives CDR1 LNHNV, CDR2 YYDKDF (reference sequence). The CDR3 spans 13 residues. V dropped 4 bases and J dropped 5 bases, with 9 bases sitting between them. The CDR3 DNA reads TGTGCCACCAGCATCATAAAAGATCAGCCCCAGCATTTT. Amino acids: CATSIIKDQPQHF.

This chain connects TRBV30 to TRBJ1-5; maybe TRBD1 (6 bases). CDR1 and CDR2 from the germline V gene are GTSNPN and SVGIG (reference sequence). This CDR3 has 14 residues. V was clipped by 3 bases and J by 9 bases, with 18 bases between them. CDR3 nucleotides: TGTGCCTGGAGCGCAGGACAGACGATCACGCCCCAGCATTTT. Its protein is CAWSAGQTITPQHF.

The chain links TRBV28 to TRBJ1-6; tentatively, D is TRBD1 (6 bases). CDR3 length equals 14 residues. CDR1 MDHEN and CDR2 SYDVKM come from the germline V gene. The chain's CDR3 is CGTTTGRGNSPLHF. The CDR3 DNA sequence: TGTGGAACCACCACTGGCAGGGGTAATTCACCCCTCCACTTT.

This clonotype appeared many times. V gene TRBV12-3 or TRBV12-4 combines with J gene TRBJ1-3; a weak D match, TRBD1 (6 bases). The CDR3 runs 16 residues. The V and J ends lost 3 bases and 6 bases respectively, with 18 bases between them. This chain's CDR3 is CASSFRAGAKANTIYF. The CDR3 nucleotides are TGTGCCAGCAGTTTTCGGGCGGGGGCGAAGGCAAACACCATATATTTT.

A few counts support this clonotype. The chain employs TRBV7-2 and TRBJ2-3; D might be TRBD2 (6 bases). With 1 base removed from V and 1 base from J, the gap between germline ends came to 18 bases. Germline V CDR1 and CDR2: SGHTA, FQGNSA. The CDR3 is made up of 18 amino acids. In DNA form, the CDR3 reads TGTGCCAGCAGCTTAGACGCAAATCCCGGGACTCGCACAGATACGCAGTATTTT. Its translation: CASSLDANPGTRTDTQYF.

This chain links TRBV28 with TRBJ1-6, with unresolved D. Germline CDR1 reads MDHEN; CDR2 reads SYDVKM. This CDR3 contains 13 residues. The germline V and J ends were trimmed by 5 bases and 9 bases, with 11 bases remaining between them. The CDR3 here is CASSLAALSPLHF. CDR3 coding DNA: TGTGCCAGCAGTCTAGCTGCCCTTTCACCCCTCCACTTT.

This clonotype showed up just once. The CDR3 bases are TGCGCCAGCAGCCAAGTTACGGCAGATACGCAGTATTTT. This gives the protein CASSQVTADTQYF. The genes are TRBV4-3 and TRBJ2-3; no firm D call. Germline values: CDR1 LGHNA, CDR2 YSLEER. With 1 base removed from V and 4 bases from J, the gap between germline ends came to 6 bases. There are 13 residues in the CDR3.

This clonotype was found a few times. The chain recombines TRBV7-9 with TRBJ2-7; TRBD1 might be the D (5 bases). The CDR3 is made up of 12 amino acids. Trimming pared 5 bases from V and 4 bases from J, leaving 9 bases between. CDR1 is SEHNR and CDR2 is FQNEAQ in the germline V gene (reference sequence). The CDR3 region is CASSTHRYEQYF. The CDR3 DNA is TGTGCCAGCAGCACCCACAGGTACGAGCAGTACTTC.